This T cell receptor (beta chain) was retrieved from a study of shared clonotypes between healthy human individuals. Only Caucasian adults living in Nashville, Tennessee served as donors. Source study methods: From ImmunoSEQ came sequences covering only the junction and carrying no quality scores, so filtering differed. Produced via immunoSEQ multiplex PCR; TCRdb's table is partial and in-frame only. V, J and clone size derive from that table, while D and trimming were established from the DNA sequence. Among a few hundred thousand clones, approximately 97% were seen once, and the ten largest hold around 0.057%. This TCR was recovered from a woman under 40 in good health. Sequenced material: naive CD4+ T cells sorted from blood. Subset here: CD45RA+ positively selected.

CDR3 coding DNA: TGCGCCAGCAGCCTCGAGGTCCAGTACAATGAGCAGTTCTTC. It specifies CASSLEVQYNEQFF. The J gene is TRBJ2-1, the V gene TRBV5-1; D gene ambiguous. This CDR3 region has 14 residues. V was trimmed by 4 bases and J by 4 bases, leaving 12 bases between them. CDR1 SGHRS and CDR2 YFSETQ come from the germline V gene.